Presented here are 28 T cell receptor beta chains from one specimen sequenced in a study of blood T cell repertoires in COVID-19. Here immunoSEQ multiplex PCR was the method, and the copy in TCRdb shows in-frame clones only, minus some. This repertoire shows about 170,000 clones, approximately 91% found once; its top ten account for around 0.77%. The sequenced sample was PBMCs or T cells enriched from blood (not recorded which). The receptor source for this set is a woman between 18 and 29 years old who had recovered from COVID-19.

The chain recombines TRBV10-2 with TRBJ2-7; TRBD2 agrees at 13 bases. CDR1 is WSHSY, CDR2 SAAADI, per germline. This CDR3 has 17 amino acids. Trimming removed 3 bases from V and 2 bases from J; junction bases left unmatched: 7. CDR3 nucleotide sequence: TGCGCCAGCAGTGATCCCGGACTAGCGGGAGTGGCCTACGAGCAGTACTTC. Translated, it gives CASSDPGLAGVAYEQYF.

V and J are TRBV14 and TRBJ2-5; a weak D match, TRBD2 (6 bases). Germline-derived CDR1 and CDR2 are SGHDN and FVKESK. CDR3 size: 13 residues. Trimming cost V 8 bases and J 1 base, with 11 bases left between them. This chain's CDR3 is CASGLASQETQYF. The CDR3 DNA follows: TGTGCCAGCGGTCTAGCGTCCCAAGAGACCCAGTACTTC.

Of note for this clone: The same CDR3 also results from other DNA sequences found in this sample. This chain joins TRBV5-1 and TRBJ1-1; perhaps TRBD1 as D (5 bases). Germline CDR1 SGHRS, CDR2 YFSETQ. The CDR3 has 14 amino acids. Trimming pared 0 bases from V and 2 bases from J, leaving 8 bases between. Here the CDR3 reads CASSLGQTNTEAFF. CDR3 bases: TGCGCCAGCAGCTTGGGACAGACTAACACTGAAGCTTTCTTT.

The V gene is TRBV27, the J gene TRBJ1-5, with 9 bases lining up with TRBD1. Germline trimming cut 5 bases from V and 7 bases from J; bases unmatched to any gene: 15. The CDR3 totals 17 residues. Germline CDR1 and CDR2: MNHEY and SMNVEV (reference sequence). The CDR3 region is CASSGAGQGRFGQPQHF. In DNA form, the CDR3 reads TGTGCCAGCAGTGGCGCGGGACAGGGTCGTTTTGGCCAGCCCCAGCATTTT.

The chain joins TRBV28 to TRBJ2-7; TRBD2 matches at 11 bases. Trimming removed 3 bases from V and 1 base from J; junction bases left unmatched: 2. Germline V gene sequence: CDR1 MDHEN, CDR2 SYDVKM. There are 15 residues in the CDR3. The CDR3 loop reads CASSFRLAGSYEQYF. DNA of the CDR3: TGTGCCAGCAGTTTCAGACTAGCGGGATCCTACGAGCAGTACTTC. Full variable domain (outside the CDR3, taken from reference TRBV28 and TRBJ2-7): DVKVTQSSRYLVKRTGEKVFLECVQDMDHENMFWYRQDPGLGLRLIYFSYDVKMKEKGDIPEGYSVSREKKERFSLILESASTNQTSMYLCASSFRLAGSYEQYFGPGTRLTVT.

The rearrangement links TRBV10-1 to TRBJ2-7; the match to TRBD2 covers 9 bases. V was pared by 7 bases and J by 4 bases, with 14 bases of the junction left unmatched. The CDR3 loop spans 16 amino acids. Germline CDR1 and CDR2: WNHNN and SYGVQD (reference sequence). The CDR3: CASIETSGRGLYEQYF. The CDR3 coding sequence is TGCGCCAGCATCGAGACTAGCGGAAGAGGCTTGTACGAGCAGTACTTC.

The chain employs TRBV7-6 and TRBJ2-5; TRBD2 might be the D (5 bases). Trimming removed 4 bases from V and 1 base from J, with 10 bases in between. CDR1 and CDR2 (germline): SGHVS, FNYEAQ. CDR3 length equals 14 residues. The CDR3 DNA follows: TGTGCCAGCAGCTCCAGCGGCCCCCAAGAGACCCAGTACTTC. This sequence encodes CASSSSGPQETQYF.

In DNA, the CDR3 is TGTGCCAGCAGCTTGAGTCTAGCGGCCTCCTACGAGCAGTACTTC. Encoded protein: CASSLSLAASYEQYF. V and J are TRBV5-4 and TRBJ2-7; 7 bases align to TRBD2. CDR3 length equals 15 residues. Trimming took 1 base from V and 0 from J; bases not matched to a gene: 4. CDR1 and CDR2 from the germline V gene are SGHNT and YYREEE (reference sequence).

The DNA of the CDR3 is TGCGCCAGCAGCTTAGGACAGGGTGGAAACACCATATATTTT. Its translation: CASSLGQGGNTIYF. V is TRBV5-1 and J is TRBJ1-3; 8 bases fit TRBD1. The CDR3 is 14 residues long. The V segment lost 2 bases and the J segment 3 bases; nucleotides outside the gene matches: 1. Germline CDR1 is SGHRS and CDR2 is YFSETQ. Combining the CDR3 with reference TRBV5-1 and TRBJ1-3 gives the whole variable domain KAGVTQTPRYLIKTRGQQVTLSCSPISGHRSVSWYQQTPGQGLQFLFEYFSETQRNKGNFPGRFSGRQFSNSRSEMNVSTLELGDSALYLCASSLGQGGNTIYFGEGSWLTVV.

The chain recombines TRBV24-1 with TRBJ2-1; possible D gene TRBD2, 6 bases. The CDR3 is made up of 13 amino acids. Trimming took 4 bases from V and 7 from J, leaving 10 bases between them. From germline, CDR1 is KGHDR and CDR2 SFDVKD. CDR3 sequence: CATSEPGVNEQFF. In nucleotides, the CDR3 is TGTGCCACCAGTGAACCGGGGGTTAATGAGCAGTTCTTC.

This clone was recorded a few times. The chain links TRBV28 to TRBJ1-3, with 7 positions matching TRBD1. This CDR3 region has 15 residues. The trim removed 4 bases at V and 0 bases at J, leaving 3 bases unmatched. Germline V lookup: CDR1 MDHEN, CDR2 SYDVKM. CDR3 DNA sequence: TGTGCCAGCAGTTACAGGGGAAGCTCTGGAAACACCATATATTTT. Encoded protein: CASSYRGSSGNTIYF. The whole variable domain, remainder taken from reference TRBV28 and TRBJ1-3, is DVKVTQSSRYLVKRTGEKVFLECVQDMDHENMFWYRQDPGLGLRLIYFSYDVKMKEKGDIPEGYSVSREKKERFSLILESASTNQTSMYLCASSYRGSSGNTIYFGEGSWLTVV.

The chain is built from TRBV5-4 and TRBJ1-2; 8 positions match TRBD1. CDR1 and CDR2 from the germline V gene are SGHNT and YYREEE (reference sequence). The CDR3 contains 14 residues. V shed 5 bases, J shed 3 bases, and the junction held 6 bases outside the gene matches. The CDR3 DNA reads as TGTGCCAGCAGACCGAGACAGGGGCACTATGGCTACACCTTC. It translates to CASRPRQGHYGYTF.

The CDR3 bases are TGCGCCAGCAGCCTAAACATCCTAGGTGCCGTTAGCTCCTATAATTCACCCCTCCACTTT. As protein: CASSLNILGAVSSYNSPLHF. J is TRBJ1-6 and V is TRBV4-1; no clear D gene. The CDR3 loop spans 20 amino acids. Germline lookup yields CDR1 MGHRA and CDR2 YSYEKL. Between the trimmed V and J ends, which lost 4 bases and 0 bases, there was a span of 22 bases.

The rearrangement joins TRBV4-3 to TRBJ2-7; 8 bases are shared with TRBD1. This CDR3 contains 17 residues. J was trimmed by 2 bases and V by 1 base; bases with no gene match: 10. The germline CDR1 and CDR2 sequences are LGHNA and YSLEER. The CDR3 DNA is TGCGCCAGCAGCCAAGCTCGAGGTGTACAGGGGGCCTACGAGCAGTACTTC. This sequence encodes CASSQARGVQGAYEQYF.

The chain is built from TRBV10-1 and TRBJ1-2; 10 positions match TRBD1. With V trimmed by 9 bases and J by 4 bases, 11 bases remained unmatched. Germline V gene data show CDR1 as WNHNN and CDR2 as SYGVQD (reference sequence). The CDR3 covers 15 residues. CDR3 sequence: CASRPGQGTVYGYTF. The CDR3 DNA reads TGCGCCAGTCGACCGGGACAGGGGACCGTCTATGGCTACACCTTC.

This clone was found once. The chain recombines TRBV2 with TRBJ2-3; D is unclear. Germline V lookup: CDR1 SNHLY, CDR2 FYNNEI. This CDR3 has 13 amino acids. V was pared by 2 bases and J by 4 bases, with 7 bases between. CDR3 nucleotides: TGTGCCAGCAGTGAAAACCAGGCAGATACGCAGTATTTT. Translated, it gives CASSENQADTQYF.

This chain links TRBV27 with TRBJ1-1, with a weak D call TRBD1 (6 bases). Germline CDR1 MNHEY, CDR2 SMNVEV (reference sequence). Deletions cut 6 bases from V and 5 bases from J, with 16 bases between. This CDR3 region has 14 residues. The CDR3 region is CASRTQGRGTEAFF. CDR3 nucleotide sequence: TGTGCCAGCAGAACCCAGGGTAGGGGGACTGAAGCTTTCTTT.

This chain links TRBV7-4 with TRBJ2-7; 9 bases fit TRBD1. V gave up 5 bases and J gave up 3 bases; unmatched junction bases: 14. Germline CDR1 SGHVT, CDR2 SQSDAQ. The CDR3 is made up of 17 amino acids. CDR3 sequence reads: CASSRGQGPYHYYEQYF. DNA of the CDR3: TGTGCCAGCAGCCGGGGACAGGGTCCCTACCACTACTACGAGCAGTACTTC.

The genes are TRBV18 and TRBJ1-6; D is unclear. Germline lookup yields CDR1 KGHSH and CDR2 LQKENI. The CDR3 length is 13 residues. V gave up 3 bases and J gave up 18 bases, with 18 bases separating them. The CDR3 protein is CASSPVRSGDPHF. In DNA form, the CDR3 reads TGTGCCAGCTCACCCGTCCGCAGCGGAGATCCCCACTTT.

This rearrangement joins TRBV19 to TRBJ1-5, with no clear D. The length of the CDR3 is 12 residues. V lost 10 bases, J lost 6 bases, and 13 bases lay in between. CDR1 and CDR2 (germline): LNHDA, SQIVND (reference sequence). CDR3 nucleotide sequence: TGTGCCACAGAAATGACGGGTCAGCCCCAGCATTTT. It is translated as CATEMTGQPQHF.

Concerning this clone itself: Its ends do not fully match the called genes, so a read error is possible. The chain employs TRBV5-1 and TRBJ2-7; D possibly corresponds to TRBD1 (5 bases). This CDR3 region has 8 residues. In germline, CDR1 is SGHRS, CDR2 YFSETQ. The CDR3 nucleotides read TGCGCCAGCAGCGGGGCTGACTTC. It is translated as CASSGADF.

The chain is built from TRBV7-6 and TRBJ2-5; 8 nucleotides line up with TRBD1. Trimming took 4 bases from V and 5 from J; bases not matched to a gene: 9. Germline V lookup: CDR1 SGHVS, CDR2 FNYEAQ. There are 15 residues in the CDR3. The CDR3 reads CASSSGTRGLETQYF. The CDR3, as DNA: TGTGCCAGCAGCTCCGGAACCAGGGGGCTCGAGACCCAGTACTTC.

This rearrangement joins TRBV6-1 to TRBJ1-2; TRBD1 matches at 11 bases. V lost 4 bases and J lost 6; bases outside the gene matches: 10. CDR3 length equals 16 residues. CDR1 is MNHNS and CDR2 is SASEGT in the germline V gene. CDR3 sequence (DNA): TGTGCCAGCAGTGCCTCGGGACAGGGGGTATGGGATGGCTACACCTTC. Residues: CASSASGQGVWDGYTF.

The V call is TRBV7-8, the J call TRBJ2-1, with 10 positions matching TRBD2. CDR3 length equals 16 residues. V trimming: 2 bases; J trimming: 2 bases; junction bases outside the gene matches: 3. Per the germline V gene, CDR1 is SGHVS and CDR2 is FQNEAQ. The CDR3 DNA is TGTGCCAGCAGCTTACCTAGCGGGAGAACCTACAATGAGCAGTTCTTC. This encodes CASSLPSGRTYNEQFF. Supplemented by reference TRBV7-8 and TRBJ2-1, the full variable domain reads GAGVSQSPRYKVAKRGQDVALRCDPISGHVSLFWYQQALGQGPEFLTYFQNEAQLDKSGLPSDRFFAERPEGSVSTLKIQRTQQEDSAVYLCASSLPSGRTYNEQFFGPGTRLTVL.

V usage is TRBV6-5 and J usage is TRBJ2-7; D may be TRBD1 (6 bases). The CDR3 is made up of 13 amino acids. The V gene's germline CDR1 is MNHEY and CDR2 SVGAGI. Trimming took 8 bases from V and 4 from J, leaving 15 bases between them. The CDR3 region is CASHRDIEYEQYF. The CDR3 nucleotides are TGTGCCAGCCACAGGGACATCGAATACGAGCAGTACTTC.

Here the CDR3 reads CASSLEGQGFEAFF. In nucleotides, the CDR3 is TGCGCCAGCAGCTTGGAGGGACAGGGGTTTGAAGCTTTCTTT. The V call is TRBV5-1, the J call TRBJ1-1; 10 bases match TRBD1. CDR3 size: 14 residues. Germline CDR1 SGHRS, CDR2 YFSETQ. Germline trimming cut 0 bases from V and 7 bases from J; bases unmatched to any gene: 3.

This clone was detected only once. The J gene is TRBJ1-5, the V gene TRBV5-1, with a weak D call TRBD1 (6 bases). This CDR3 has 14 amino acids. Germline-derived CDR1 and CDR2 are SGHRS and YFSETQ. The V gene lost 0 bases and the J gene lost 7 bases, with 11 bases spanning the gap. CDR3 sequence reads: CASSLAGRGQPQHF. The CDR3 DNA reads TGCGCCAGCAGCTTGGCCGGCAGGGGCCAGCCCCAGCATTTT.

This clone was detected only once. The chain has TRBV23-1 and TRBJ2-5; 7 positions agree with TRBD2. TRBV23-1 is an open reading frame whose function is uncertain. J was trimmed by 5 bases and V by 4 bases; bases with no gene match: 7. The CDR3 extends over 14 amino acids. This chain's CDR3 is CASSPPLREETQYF. CDR3 sequence (DNA): TGCGCCAGCAGTCCCCCCCTGCGGGAGGAGACCCAGTACTTC.